This T cell receptor beta chain was captured by sequencing in a study of long-term antiretroviral therapy in people with HIV. Study-level findings and limits: HIV repertoires spanned narrower CDR3 length ranges than controls.

From germline, CDR1 is SGHDT and CDR2 YYEEEE. The CDR3 has 12 residues. The V and J ends lost 2 bases and 4 bases respectively, with 6 bases between them. As regards this clone: Its target is unknown.

It was version v3.0 of the immunoSEQ assay that was run at survey level. Assay: immunoSEQ multiplex PCR; the TCRdb copy retains only in-frame clones and omits some. The table lists tens of thousands of clones, about 93% of them singletons. This receptor was identified in a woman aged 40 to 55 with HIV. Sequenced material: unsorted PBMCs, taken around 5 years after starting antiretroviral therapy. The genes are TRBV5-6 and TRBJ1-2; D remains ambiguous. CDR3 in DNA: TGTGCCAGCAGCTTTGGGTCCTATGGCTACACCTTC. This sequence encodes CASSFGSYGYTF.